A selection of T cell receptor beta chains follows, all from one sample in a study of blood T cells in healthy people across ages. TCRdb independently ran MiXCR on the 5' RACE reads; one entry per CDR3 protein. The sample contains about 930,000 distinct CDR3 sequences, almost 30% of which appear only once. A further study also used this sample, focusing on T cells of mothers and their children.

The source material was blood. The receptors derive from a woman aged 40 to 49 in good health. CDR3s include the opening cysteine and the closing phenylalanine or tryptophan. The D gene is left open where the match is weak. Clone size appears in some rows only: once, few, many, or a class for an expanded clone.

abundance: few; v_gene: TRBV7-9; j_gene: TRBJ1-6; d_gene: .; CDR3nt: TGTGCCAGCAGCGAAGGGGGGTCACCCAATTCACCCCTCCACTTT; CDR3aa: CASSEGGSPNSPLHF
abundance: few; v_gene: TRBV7-7; j_gene: TRBJ2-3; d_gene: .; CDR3nt: TGTGCTAGCAGTAAGGTCAGCACAGATACGCAGTATTTT; CDR3aa: CASSKVSTDTQYF
abundance: many; v_gene: TRBV25-1; j_gene: TRBJ2-7; d_gene: TRBD2; CDR3nt: TGTGCCAGCAGGAGGACTAGCGGTTCCTACGAGCAGTACTTC; CDR3aa: CASRRTSGSYEQYF
abundance: .; v_gene: TRBV7-2; j_gene: TRBJ1-5; d_gene: TRBD1; CDR3nt: TGTGCCAGCAGCCCTGGACAGGGTAACTATCAGCCCCAGCATTTT; CDR3aa: CASSPGQGNYQPQHF
abundance: .; v_gene: TRBV20-1; j_gene: TRBJ2-3; d_gene: .; CDR3nt: TGTAGTGCTCAGCAGTTCAAGGGCACAGATACGCAGTATTTT; CDR3aa: CSAQQFKGTDTQYF
abundance: many; v_gene: TRBV4-2; j_gene: TRBJ2-7; d_gene: TRBD2; CDR3nt: TGTGCCAGCAGCCCACAAGCGGGGGGGGGTTACGAGCAGTACTTC; CDR3aa: CASSPQAGGGYEQYF
abundance: few; v_gene: TRBV5-6; j_gene: TRBJ2-7; d_gene: .; CDR3nt: TGTGCCAGCAGCTTTGTCACCGAGCAGTACTTC; CDR3aa: CASSFVTEQYF
abundance: .; v_gene: TRBV5-1; j_gene: TRBJ2-6; d_gene: .; CDR3nt: TGCGCCAGCAGCTTGGTCCCGGCGGTCTCTGGGGCCAACGTCCTGACTTTC; CDR3aa: CASSLVPAVSGANVLTF
abundance: .; v_gene: TRBV13; j_gene: TRBJ1-2; d_gene: .; CDR3nt: TGTGCCAGCAGCCCCGGTCTCAGGAGGGGGGATGGCTACACCTTC; CDR3aa: CASSPGLRRGDGYTF
abundance: many; v_gene: TRBV20-1; j_gene: TRBJ2-7; d_gene: TRBD1; CDR3nt: TGCAGTGCTAGTCCCCTAAGGACAGGGGTTAGGGAGCAGTACTTC; CDR3aa: CSASPLRTGVREQYF
abundance: .; v_gene: TRBV3-1; j_gene: TRBJ2-7; d_gene: TRBD2; CDR3nt: TGTGCCAGCAGCTCCAGGGCCAGCGGGGGCTCCTACGAGCAGTACTTC; CDR3aa: CASSSRASGGSYEQYF
abundance: .; v_gene: TRBV21-1; j_gene: TRBJ2-1; d_gene: .; CDR3nt: TGTGCCAGCAGCCCTTCGGGGGCGCAGGCGGCCTACAATGAGCAGTTCTTC; CDR3aa: CASSPSGAQAAYNEQFF
abundance: .; v_gene: TRBV27; j_gene: TRBJ1-2; d_gene: .; CDR3nt: TGTGCCAGCAGTTCAATAGACAGTATCTATGGCTACACCTTC; CDR3aa: CASSSIDSIYGYTF
abundance: many; v_gene: TRBV12-3/TRBV12-4; j_gene: TRBJ2-1; d_gene: TRBD2; CDR3nt: TGTGCCAGCAGTTTAGGGCTAGCGGCCAACGATGAGCAGTTCTTC; CDR3aa: CASSLGLAANDEQFF
abundance: few; v_gene: TRBV7-9; j_gene: TRBJ1-2; d_gene: TRBD1; CDR3nt: TGTGCCAGCACCTCAGGCGGTCGGGACAGGGGGGCTCCTAACTATGGCTACACCTTC; CDR3aa: CASTSGGRDRGAPNYGYTF
abundance: many; v_gene: TRBV12-3/TRBV12-4; j_gene: TRBJ1-2; d_gene: TRBD1; CDR3nt: TGTGCCAGCAGTCCATTGAGGGGACAGGGGAACTATGGCTACACCTTC; CDR3aa: CASSPLRGQGNYGYTF
abundance: many; v_gene: TRBV2; j_gene: TRBJ2-3; d_gene: .; CDR3nt: TGTGCCAGCAGGTTGACTTTTTTCGATACGCAGTATTTT; CDR3aa: CASRLTFFDTQYF
abundance: few; v_gene: TRBV6-6; j_gene: TRBJ2-1; d_gene: TRBD1; CDR3nt: TGTGCCAGCAGCCCGAGAGGGGGACAGGAGCAGTTCTTC; CDR3aa: CASSPRGGQEQFF
abundance: many; v_gene: TRBV30; j_gene: TRBJ1-2; d_gene: .; CDR3nt: TGTGCCTGGAGTGTACCGACAGGACGCTACACCTTC; CDR3aa: CAWSVPTGRYTF
abundance: few; v_gene: TRBV12-3/TRBV12-4; j_gene: TRBJ2-3; d_gene: TRBD1; CDR3nt: TGTGCCAGCAGTTTAACCGGGACAGGGACCTCAGATACGCAGTATTTT; CDR3aa: CASSLTGTGTSDTQYF
abundance: few; v_gene: TRBV3-1; j_gene: TRBJ1-1; d_gene: .; CDR3nt: TGTGCCAGCAGCCAAGTATTGCGTGCCGAAGAAGCTTTCTTT; CDR3aa: CASSQVLRAEEAFF
abundance: many; v_gene: TRBV4-3; j_gene: TRBJ1-4; d_gene: .; CDR3nt: TGCGCCAGCAGCCAAGATTCGGACCGGTATGAAAAACTGTTTTTT; CDR3aa: CASSQDSDRYEKLFF
abundance: .; v_gene: TRBV9; j_gene: TRBJ1-2; d_gene: .; CDR3nt: TGTGCCAGCAGCGTAGAAGCAGGCCCCCACACCTTC; CDR3aa: CASSVEAGPHTF
abundance: .; v_gene: TRBV3-1; j_gene: TRBJ2-1; d_gene: .; CDR3nt: TGTGCCAGCAGCCAAGATTCCAACATAGGGAATGAGCAGTTCTTC; CDR3aa: CASSQDSNIGNEQFF
abundance: few; v_gene: TRBV9; j_gene: TRBJ1-1; d_gene: TRBD1; CDR3nt: TGTGCCAGCAGCGTAACAGGGGGCGGTATTGAAGCTTTCTTT; CDR3aa: CASSVTGGGIEAFF
abundance: few; v_gene: TRBV6-1; j_gene: TRBJ1-2; d_gene: .; CDR3nt: TGTGCCAGCAGGGGCGGACAGTCTCCCTATGGCTACACCTTC; CDR3aa: CASRGGQSPYGYTF
abundance: many; v_gene: TRBV14; j_gene: TRBJ2-7; d_gene: .; CDR3nt: TGTGCCAGCAGCCAAGCGGTAGACAGGTTCTCCTACGAGCAGTACTTC; CDR3aa: CASSQAVDRFSYEQYF
abundance: .; v_gene: TRBV10-3; j_gene: TRBJ1-1; d_gene: .; CDR3nt: TGTGCCATCAGCCGGGGGGAGGGGGTCCTCGCTGAAGCTTTCTTT; CDR3aa: CAISRGEGVLAEAFF
abundance: few; v_gene: TRBV20-1; j_gene: TRBJ1-2; d_gene: .; CDR3nt: TGCAGTGCTAGAGACCCCACAGGGCTCTATGGCTACACCTTC; CDR3aa: CSARDPTGLYGYTF
abundance: few; v_gene: TRBV30; j_gene: TRBJ2-2; d_gene: TRBD2; CDR3nt: TGTGCCTGGAGACTCGTAGGGACTATGAACACCGGGGAGCTGTTTTTT; CDR3aa: CAWRLVGTMNTGELFF
abundance: many; v_gene: TRBV6-2/TRBV6-3; j_gene: TRBJ2-7; d_gene: .; CDR3nt: TGTGCCAGCAGTTACTCTGAGTGGACTGGCCCCTACGAGCAGTACTTC; CDR3aa: CASSYSEWTGPYEQYF
abundance: .; v_gene: TRBV18; j_gene: TRBJ1-2; d_gene: TRBD1; CDR3nt: TGTGCCAGCTCCCAGGGGGCTACGGGAGATGGCTACACCTTC; CDR3aa: CASSQGATGDGYTF